This T cell receptor beta chain came from a study of CD8 T cells in Susac syndrome. Study outcomes and limitations: An acknowledgment was made by the study that its TCR sequencing and HLA analysis involved relatively few individuals.

The V end was cut by 3 bases, the J end by 1 base, with 13 bases between. The CDR3 has 16 amino acids. Germline CDR1 SGHRS, CDR2 YFSETQ. As concerns this clonotype: Its antigen is currently unknown.

Random hexamers primed reverse transcription of about 0.5 to 1 ug RNA. TCR beta CDR3 was amplified by immunoSEQ covering 54 Vbeta and 13 Jbeta. TCRdb analysed the immunoSEQ multiplex PCR reads with MiXCR anew, one entry per CDR3 protein. Among 55,000 to 70,000 distinct CDR3 sequences, roughly 94% were seen once, and the ten largest hold roughly 0.24%. The authors carried out high-throughput sequencing of TCR beta. They applied it to CD8+ and CD4+ T cells obtained from blood. The chain links TRBV5-1 to TRBJ2-2, with D possibly being TRBD1 (5 bases). The clonotype originates from a human donor in good health. The sequencing sample was made of CD8+ T cells from PBMCs. The CDR3 coding sequence is TGCGCCAGCAGCTCGAAGTTAGGGGAGAACACCGGGGAGCTGTTTTTT. It encodes CASSSKLGENTGELFF. Full variable domain (missing parts from reference TRBV5-1 and TRBJ2-2): KAGVTQTPRYLIKTRGQQVTLSCSPISGHRSVSWYQQTPGQGLQFLFEYFSETQRNKGNFPGRFSGRQFSNSRSEMNVSTLELGDSALYLCASSSKLGENTGELFFGEGSRLTVL.